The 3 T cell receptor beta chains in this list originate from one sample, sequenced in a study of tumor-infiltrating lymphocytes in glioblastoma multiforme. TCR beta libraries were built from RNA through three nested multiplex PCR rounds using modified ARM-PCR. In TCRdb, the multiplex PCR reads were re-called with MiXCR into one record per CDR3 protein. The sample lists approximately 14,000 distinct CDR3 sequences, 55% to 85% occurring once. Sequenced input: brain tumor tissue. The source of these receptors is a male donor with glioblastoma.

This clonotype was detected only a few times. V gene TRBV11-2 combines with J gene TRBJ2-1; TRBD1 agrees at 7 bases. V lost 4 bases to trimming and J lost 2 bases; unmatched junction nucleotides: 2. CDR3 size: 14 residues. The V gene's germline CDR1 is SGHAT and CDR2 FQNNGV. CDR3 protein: CASSSDRAYNEQFF. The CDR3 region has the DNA TGTGCCAGCAGCTCCGACAGGGCCTACAATGAGCAGTTCTTC.

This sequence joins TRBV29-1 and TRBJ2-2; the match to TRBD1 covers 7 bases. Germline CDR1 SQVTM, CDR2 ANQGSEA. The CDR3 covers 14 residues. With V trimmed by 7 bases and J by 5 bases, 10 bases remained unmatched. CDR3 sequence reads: CSEDRPHRTGELFF. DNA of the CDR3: TGCAGCGAGGACAGGCCTCACAGGACCGGGGAGCTGTTTTTT.

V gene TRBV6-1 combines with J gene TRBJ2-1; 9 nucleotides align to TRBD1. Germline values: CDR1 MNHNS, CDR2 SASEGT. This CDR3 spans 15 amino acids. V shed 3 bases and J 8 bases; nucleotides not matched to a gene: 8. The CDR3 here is CASSDGTGGSDEQFF. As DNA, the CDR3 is TGTGCCAGCAGTGATGGAACAGGGGGCTCGGATGAGCAGTTCTTC.